Below are 17 T cell receptor beta chains sequenced from a single sample in a study of chemoradiotherapy in HPV16-positive cancers. Clones were sequenced by immunoSEQ multiplex PCR, and TCRdb holds only the in-frame ones, with some missing. The sample records about 1,600 clones, around nine tenths being singletons. The sequencing here drew on tumor tissue, taken from a patient who underwent chemoradiotherapy. The receptors were sampled from a human donor with HPV-associated anogenital cancer.

This clone has a single count. The gene calls are TRBV29-1 and TRBJ1-1; 11 nucleotides agree with TRBD1. Germline-derived CDR1 and CDR2 are SQVTM and ANQGSEA. The CDR3 runs 11 residues. The J segment lost 12 bases and the V segment lost 6 bases, leaving 6 bases of the junction unmatched. CDR3 sequence: CSVAGQGASFF. The DNA for the CDR3 is TGCAGCGTGGCCGGACAGGGGGCATCTTTCTTT.

This clone has more than one count but fewer than ten. The chain carries TRBV10-2 and TRBJ2-4, with D maybe TRBD2 (6 bases). The CDR3 spans 16 residues. The V gene lost 1 base and the J gene lost 3 bases, with 13 bases spanning the gap. The V gene's germline CDR1 is WSHSY and CDR2 SAAADI. CDR3 sequence reads: CASSEFQGGVKNIQYF. CDR3 nucleotide sequence: TGCGCCAGCAGTGAGTTCCAAGGAGGGGTCAAAAACATTCAGTACTTC.

This sequence joins TRBV19 and TRBJ1-1, with a weak D call TRBD1 (6 bases). Per germline, CDR1 LNHDA and CDR2 SQIVND (reference sequence). V was clipped by 5 bases and J by 0 bases, with 16 bases between them. This CDR3 contains 16 residues. As DNA, the CDR3 is TGTGCCAGTAGTCCCCCCAGGGGACGCGTGAACACTGAAGCTTTCTTT. It encodes CASSPPRGRVNTEAFF.

The V call is TRBV9, the J call TRBJ2-2; 9 nucleotides align to TRBD2. The CDR3 is 16 amino acids. Germline V gene sequence: CDR1 SGDLS, CDR2 YYNGEE. J lost 1 base, V lost 4 bases, and 5 bases had no gene match. The CDR3 region is CASSSRAGGNTGELFF. CDR3 DNA sequence: TGTGCCAGCAGCTCCAGAGCGGGGGGGAACACCGGGGAGCTGTTTTTT.

This chain uses TRBV15 with TRBJ2-1; unclear D gene. Per the germline V gene, CDR1 is LNHNV and CDR2 is YYDKDF (reference sequence). Trimming took 2 bases from V and 4 from J, leaving 9 bases between them. The CDR3 is made up of 14 amino acids. CDR3 sequence: CATSRRSDYNEQFF. CDR3 coding DNA: TGTGCCACCAGCAGACGGAGCGATTACAATGAGCAGTTCTTC. The full variable domain, its missing parts supplied by reference TRBV15 and TRBJ2-1, is DAMVIQNPRYQVTQFGKPVTLSCSQTLNHNVMYWYQQKSSQAPKLLFHYYDKDFNNEADTPDNFQSRRPNTSFCFLDIRSPGLGDTAMYLCATSRRSDYNEQFFGPGTRLTVL.

This clone turned up a few times. The rearrangement links TRBV27 to TRBJ1-1, with D maybe TRBD1 (5 bases). The CDR3 is made up of 13 amino acids. CDR1 MNHEY and CDR2 SMNVEV come from the germline V gene (reference sequence). V was shortened by 7 bases and J by 7 bases, with 16 bases between the two germline ends. The chain's CDR3 is CASIDGGRFEAFF. CDR3 in DNA: TGTGCCAGCATCGACGGGGGACGGTTTGAAGCTTTCTTT.

In its sample, this clone was seen once. This sequence joins TRBV6-6 and TRBJ1-2, with 9 positions matching TRBD1. The CDR3 contains 15 residues. CDR1 MNHNY and CDR2 SVGAGI come from the germline V gene (reference sequence). Trimming removed 4 bases from V and 6 bases from J; junction bases left unmatched: 9. The CDR3 reads CASSFDRGLGDGYTF. The CDR3 DNA sequence: TGTGCCAGCAGTTTCGACAGGGGGTTGGGGGATGGCTACACCTTC.

The gene calls are TRBV14 and TRBJ1-1; D unresolved. V lost 4 bases, J lost 0 bases, and 6 bases lay in between. CDR1 SGHDN and CDR2 FVKESK come from the germline V gene. The CDR3 is 13 residues long. The CDR3 coding sequence is TGTGCCAGCAGCCTCCAGTTGAACACTGAAGCTTTCTTT. It encodes CASSLQLNTEAFF.

This clone was seen a single time. The rearrangement links TRBV7-9 to TRBJ1-2; unclear D gene. The CDR3 runs 14 residues. The germline gives CDR1 SEHNR, CDR2 FQNEAQ (reference sequence). The V and J ends lost 5 bases and 4 bases respectively, with 14 bases between them. The CDR3 DNA is TGTGCCAGCAGCCCCTTGGCAGCCTCCTATGGCTACACCTTC. Protein product: CASSPLAASYGYTF.

The J gene is TRBJ2-1, the V gene TRBV7-2; D may match TRBD1 or TRBD2 (6 bases each). The length of the CDR3 is 13 residues. Germline V CDR1 and CDR2: SGHTA, FQGNSA. V lost 5 bases and J lost 6, with 11 bases in between. The CDR3 DNA reads as TGTGCCAGCAGCCCTCGGGGGCGCAATGAGCAGTTCTTC. It yields the protein CASSPRGRNEQFF.

The chain is built from TRBV10-3 and TRBJ1-4, with no clear D. CDR3 size: 16 residues. Germline V CDR1 and CDR2: ENHRY, SYGVKD. The V end lost 0 bases, the J end lost 5 bases, and 13 bases lay between the germline ends. This CDR3 is CAISESGLTRNEKLFF. The CDR3 nucleotides are TGTGCCATCAGTGAGTCGGGGTTAACCAGGAATGAAAAACTGTTTTTT.

The sample holds one count of this clone. The V and J genes are TRBV30 and TRBJ1-5; D not resolved. There are 13 residues in the CDR3. The V and J ends lost 0 bases and 6 bases respectively, with 9 bases between them. Germline CDR1 GTSNPN, CDR2 SVGIG (reference sequence). The CDR3: CAWSVLFSQPQHF. CDR3 DNA sequence: TGTGCCTGGAGTGTACTTTTCTCTCAGCCCCAGCATTTT.

The chain carries TRBV5-4 and TRBJ1-4; D remains unclear. The V and J ends lost 4 bases and 6 bases respectively, with 10 bases between them. Germline V CDR1 and CDR2: SGHNT, YYREEE (reference sequence). This CDR3 has 13 amino acids. CDR3 protein: CASSPGSHEKLFF. In DNA, the CDR3 is TGTGCCAGCAGCCCAGGTAGTCATGAAAAACTGTTTTTT. The full variable domain, completed using reference TRBV5-4 and TRBJ1-4, is ETGVTQSPTHLIKTRGQQVTLRCSSQSGHNTVSWYQQALGQGPQFIFQYYREEENGRGNFPPRFSGLQFPNYSSELNVNALELDDSALYLCASSPGSHEKLFFGSGTQLSVL.

V is TRBV2 and J is TRBJ1-3, with no clear D. This CDR3 region has 15 residues. Germline values: CDR1 SNHLY, CDR2 FYNNEI. Trimming cost V 1 base and J 0 bases, with 7 bases left between them. In DNA, the CDR3 is TGTGCCAGCAGTGAAGGCCAGGTCTCTGGAAACACCATATATTTT. Protein: CASSEGQVSGNTIYF.

The V gene is TRBV2, the J gene TRBJ2-7; the match to TRBD2 covers 11 bases. The V gene end was trimmed by 1 base and the J gene end by 7 bases; junction bases not matched to a gene: 9. From germline, CDR1 is SNHLY and CDR2 FYNNEI. There are 16 residues in the CDR3. CDR3 in amino acids: CASSEGGLADLREQYF. The DNA of the CDR3 is TGTGCCAGCAGTGAAGGGGGACTAGCGGACCTACGAGAGCAGTACTTC. Full variable domain (missing parts from reference TRBV2 and TRBJ2-7): EPEVTQTPSHQVTQMGQEVILRCVPISNHLYFYWYRQILGQKVEFLVSFYNNEISEKSEIFDDQFSVERPDGSNFTLKIRSTKLEDSAMYFCASSEGGLADLREQYFGPGTRLTVT.

The V call is TRBV19, the J call TRBJ2-1; 15 bases are a match to TRBD2. This CDR3 has 14 residues. CDR1 and CDR2 (germline): LNHDA, SQIVND (reference sequence). Trimming took 7 bases from V and 9 from J; bases not matched to a gene: 4. The CDR3 nucleotides are TGTGCCAGTACCCCGGGACTAGCGGGAGGTGAGCAGTTCTTC. It is translated as CASTPGLAGGEQFF.

As DNA, the CDR3 is TGTGCCAGCAGGGGAGGACAGATGAACACTGAAGCTTTCTTT. Translation: CASRGGQMNTEAFF. The V and J genes are TRBV2 and TRBJ1-1; tentatively, D is TRBD1 (6 bases). The CDR3 has 14 amino acids. Germline values: CDR1 SNHLY, CDR2 FYNNEI. V was clipped by 6 bases and J by 0 bases, with 11 bases between them.